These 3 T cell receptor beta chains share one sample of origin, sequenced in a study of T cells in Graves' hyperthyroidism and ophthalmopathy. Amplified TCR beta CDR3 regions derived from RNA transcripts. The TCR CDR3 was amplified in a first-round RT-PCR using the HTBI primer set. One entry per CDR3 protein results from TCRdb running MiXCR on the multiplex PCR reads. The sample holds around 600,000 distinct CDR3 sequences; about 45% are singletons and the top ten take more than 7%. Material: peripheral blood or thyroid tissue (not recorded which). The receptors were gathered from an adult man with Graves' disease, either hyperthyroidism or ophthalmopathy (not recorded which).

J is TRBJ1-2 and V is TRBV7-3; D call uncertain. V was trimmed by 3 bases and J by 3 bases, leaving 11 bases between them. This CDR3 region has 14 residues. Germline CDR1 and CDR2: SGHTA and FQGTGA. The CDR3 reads CASSFGSQHYGYTF. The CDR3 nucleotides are TGTGCCAGCAGCTTTGGTAGCCAACACTATGGCTACACCTTC.

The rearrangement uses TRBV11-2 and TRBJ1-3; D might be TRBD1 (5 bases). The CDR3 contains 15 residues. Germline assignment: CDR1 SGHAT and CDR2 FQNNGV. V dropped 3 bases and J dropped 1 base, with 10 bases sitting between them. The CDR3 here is CASSLGGESGNTIYF. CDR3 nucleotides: TGTGCCAGCAGCTTGGGGGGGGAATCTGGAAACACCATATATTTT.

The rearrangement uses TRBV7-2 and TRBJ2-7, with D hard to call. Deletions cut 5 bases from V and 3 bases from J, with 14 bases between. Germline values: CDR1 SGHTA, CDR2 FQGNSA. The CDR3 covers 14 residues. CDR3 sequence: CASSQGKSYYEQYF. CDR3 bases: TGTGCCAGCAGCCAAGGAAAGTCTTACTACGAGCAGTACTTC.